Sequencing of this T cell receptor beta chain was carried out in a study of T cell repertoires in cytomegalovirus infection. At the level of the study: Matching HLA type and CMV infection were both indicated by public TCR beta signatures.

The CDR3 extends over 17 residues, inclusive of both ends. One entry per CDR3 protein results from TCRdb running MiXCR on the reads. Here the sample spans fewer than 350,000 distinct CDR3 sequences, 9.5% being singletons. Only a few counts were recorded for this clonotype. The DNA is left out, because the CDR3 cannot be placed on it with certainty; the CDR3 is given as TCRdb lists it. The V and J genes are TRBV7-5 and TRBJ2-5; TRBD2 is the table's D call and was not checked against the DNA. TRBV7-5 is shown as a pseudogene. This sequence was found in a human donor in good health (CMV status not recorded). Some clones in this sample may be carry-over from other donors' samples. The sample consisted of PBMCs. The CDR3 loop reads CISVPATGGGYQETQYF.